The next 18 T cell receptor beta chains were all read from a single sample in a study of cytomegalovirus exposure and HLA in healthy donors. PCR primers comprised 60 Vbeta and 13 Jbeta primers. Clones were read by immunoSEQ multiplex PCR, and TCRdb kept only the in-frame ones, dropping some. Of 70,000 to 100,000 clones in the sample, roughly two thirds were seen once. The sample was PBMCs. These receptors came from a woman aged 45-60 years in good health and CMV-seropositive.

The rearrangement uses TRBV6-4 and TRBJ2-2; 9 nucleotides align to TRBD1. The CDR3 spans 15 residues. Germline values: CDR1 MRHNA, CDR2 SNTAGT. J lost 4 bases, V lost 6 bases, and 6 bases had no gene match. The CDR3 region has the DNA TGTGCCAGCAGCGATCAACAGGGGGCCACCGGGGAGCTGTTTTTT. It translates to CASSDQQGATGELFF.

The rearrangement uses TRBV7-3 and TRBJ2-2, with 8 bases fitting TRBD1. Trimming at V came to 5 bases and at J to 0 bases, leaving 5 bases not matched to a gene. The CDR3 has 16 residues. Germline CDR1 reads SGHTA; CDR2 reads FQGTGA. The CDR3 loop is CASSLQGASNTGELFF. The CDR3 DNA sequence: TGTGCCAGCAGCCTCCAGGGGGCGTCGAACACCGGGGAGCTGTTTTTT.

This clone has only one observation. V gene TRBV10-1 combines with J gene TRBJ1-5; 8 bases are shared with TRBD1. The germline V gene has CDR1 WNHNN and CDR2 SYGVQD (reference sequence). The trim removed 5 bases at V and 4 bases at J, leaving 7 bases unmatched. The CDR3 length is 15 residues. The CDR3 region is CASSIKRQGNQPQHF. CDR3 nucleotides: TGCGCCAGCAGTATTAAAAGACAGGGGAATCAGCCCCAGCATTTT.

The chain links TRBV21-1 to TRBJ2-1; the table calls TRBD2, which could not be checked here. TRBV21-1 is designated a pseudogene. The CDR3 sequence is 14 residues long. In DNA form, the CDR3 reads TGTGCCAGCAGCAAAGGTCCCTATCCGGATGAGCAGTTCTTC. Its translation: CASSKGPYPDEQFF.

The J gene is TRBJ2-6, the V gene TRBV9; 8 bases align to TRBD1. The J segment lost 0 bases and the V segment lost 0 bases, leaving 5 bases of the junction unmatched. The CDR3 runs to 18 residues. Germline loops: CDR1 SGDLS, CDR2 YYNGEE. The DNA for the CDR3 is TGTGCCAGCAGCGTAGCTCCAGGGGGCCACTCTGGGGCCAACGTCCTGACTTTC. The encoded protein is CASSVAPGGHSGANVLTF.

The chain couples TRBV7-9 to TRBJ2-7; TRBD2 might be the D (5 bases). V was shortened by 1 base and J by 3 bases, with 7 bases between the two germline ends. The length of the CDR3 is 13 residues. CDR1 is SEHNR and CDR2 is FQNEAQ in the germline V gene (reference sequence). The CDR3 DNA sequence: TGTGCCAGCAGCTTAGGAGGGAACTACGAGCAGTACGTC. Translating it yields CASSLGGNYEQYV.

The CDR3 nucleotides read TGTGCCAGCATCGGGGGGGGGAACAATGAGCAGTTCTTC. Its translation: CASIGGGNNEQFF. The chain combines TRBV6-6 with TRBJ2-1, with 8 positions matching TRBD2. V lost 7 bases, J lost 5 bases, and 4 bases stayed unmatched. There are 13 residues in the CDR3. Germline lookup yields CDR1 MNHNY and CDR2 SVGAGI (reference sequence).

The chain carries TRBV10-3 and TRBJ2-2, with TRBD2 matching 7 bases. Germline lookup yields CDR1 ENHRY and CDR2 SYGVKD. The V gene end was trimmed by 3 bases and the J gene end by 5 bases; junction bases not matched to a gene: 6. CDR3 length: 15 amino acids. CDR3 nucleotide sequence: TGTGCCATCAGTGAAGCGGGGAGTGGGACCGGGGAGCTGTTTTTT. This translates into CAISEAGSGTGELFF.

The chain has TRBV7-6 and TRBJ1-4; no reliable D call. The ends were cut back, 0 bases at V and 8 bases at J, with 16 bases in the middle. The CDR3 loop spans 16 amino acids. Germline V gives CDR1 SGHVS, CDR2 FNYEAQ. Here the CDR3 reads CASSLAPLGRREKLFF. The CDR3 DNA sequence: TGTGCCAGCAGCTTAGCTCCCCTAGGGAGGAGGGAAAAACTGTTTTTT.

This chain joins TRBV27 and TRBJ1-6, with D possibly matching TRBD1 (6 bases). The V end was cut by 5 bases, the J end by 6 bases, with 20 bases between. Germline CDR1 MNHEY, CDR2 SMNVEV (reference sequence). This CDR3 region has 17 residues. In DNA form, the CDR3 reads TGTGCCAGCAGTCCCCATAGGGGGACCCTTCGTAATTCACCCCTCCACTTT. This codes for CASSPHRGTLRNSPLHF.

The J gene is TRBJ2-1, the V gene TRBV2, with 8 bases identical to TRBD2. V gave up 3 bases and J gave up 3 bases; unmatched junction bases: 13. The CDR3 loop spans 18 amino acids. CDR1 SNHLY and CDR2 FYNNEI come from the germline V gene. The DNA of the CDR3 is TGTGCCAGCAGTGATTGGGACAAAAGCGGGGGACGCTACAATGAGCAGTTCTTC. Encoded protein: CASSDWDKSGGRYNEQFF.

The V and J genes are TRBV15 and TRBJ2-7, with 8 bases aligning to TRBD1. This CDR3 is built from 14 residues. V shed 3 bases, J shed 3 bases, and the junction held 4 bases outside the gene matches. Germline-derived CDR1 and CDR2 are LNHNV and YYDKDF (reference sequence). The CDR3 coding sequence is TGTGCCACCAGCAGCGGACAGGGAATCTACGAGCAGTACTTC. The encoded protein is CATSSGQGIYEQYF.

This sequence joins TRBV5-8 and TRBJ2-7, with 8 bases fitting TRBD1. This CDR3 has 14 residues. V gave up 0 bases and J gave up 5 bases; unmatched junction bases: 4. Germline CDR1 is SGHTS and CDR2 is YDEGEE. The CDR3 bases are TGTGCCAGCAGCTTGGGGACAGGGAGCGACGAGCAGTACGTC. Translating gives CASSLGTGSDEQYV.

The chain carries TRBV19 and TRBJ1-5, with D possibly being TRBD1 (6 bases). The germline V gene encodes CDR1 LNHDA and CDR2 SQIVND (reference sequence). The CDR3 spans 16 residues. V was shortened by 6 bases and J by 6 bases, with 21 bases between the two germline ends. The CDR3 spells CASRNNQGSRSQPQHF. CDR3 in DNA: TGTGCCAGTAGAAATAACCAGGGGAGTAGAAGTCAGCCCCAGCATTTT.

CDR3 DNA: TGTGCCAGCAGGGCTTCAACTAATGAAAAACTGTTTTTT. It translates to CASRASTNEKLFF. The V call is TRBV6-5, the J call TRBJ1-4; D not resolved. There are 13 residues in the CDR3. Germline V gene sequence: CDR1 MNHEY, CDR2 SVGAGI. With 6 bases removed from V and 0 bases from J, the gap between germline ends came to 5 bases.

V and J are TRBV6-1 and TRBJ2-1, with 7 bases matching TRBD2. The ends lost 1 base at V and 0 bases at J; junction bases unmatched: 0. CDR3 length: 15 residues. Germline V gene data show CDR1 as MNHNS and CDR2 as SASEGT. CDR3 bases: TGTGCCAGCAGTGAAGGCGGGAGCTCCTACAATGAGCAGTTCTTC. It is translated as CASSEGGSSYNEQFF.

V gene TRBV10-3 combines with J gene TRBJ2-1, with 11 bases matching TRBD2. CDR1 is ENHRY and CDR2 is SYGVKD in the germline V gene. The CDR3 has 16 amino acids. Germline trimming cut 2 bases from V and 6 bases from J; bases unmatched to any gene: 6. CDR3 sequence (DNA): TGTGCCATCAGTGAGATTGAACTAGCGGGGGTCAATGAGCAGTTCTTC. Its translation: CAISEIELAGVNEQFF.

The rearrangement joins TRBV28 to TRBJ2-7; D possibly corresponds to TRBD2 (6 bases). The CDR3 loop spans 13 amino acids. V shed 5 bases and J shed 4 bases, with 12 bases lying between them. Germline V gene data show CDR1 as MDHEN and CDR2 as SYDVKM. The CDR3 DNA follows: TGTGCCAGCAGTATCGGGACTGAATACGAGCAGTACGTC. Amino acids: CASSIGTEYEQYV.